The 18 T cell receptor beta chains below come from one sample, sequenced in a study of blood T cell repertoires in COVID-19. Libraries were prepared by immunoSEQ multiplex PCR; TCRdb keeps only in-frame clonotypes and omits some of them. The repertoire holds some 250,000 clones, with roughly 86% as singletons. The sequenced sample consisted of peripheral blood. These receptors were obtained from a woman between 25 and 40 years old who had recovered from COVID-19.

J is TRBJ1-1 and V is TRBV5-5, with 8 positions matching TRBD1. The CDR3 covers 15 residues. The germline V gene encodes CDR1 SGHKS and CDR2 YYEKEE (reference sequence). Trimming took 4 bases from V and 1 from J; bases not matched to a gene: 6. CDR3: CASSLLGQGNTEAFF. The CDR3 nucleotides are TGTGCCAGCAGCCTGCTTGGACAGGGGAACACTGAAGCTTTCTTT.

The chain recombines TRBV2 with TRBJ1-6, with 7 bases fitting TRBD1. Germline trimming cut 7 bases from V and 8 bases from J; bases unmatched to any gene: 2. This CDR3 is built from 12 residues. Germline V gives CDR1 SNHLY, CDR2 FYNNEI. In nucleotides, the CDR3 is TGTGCCAGCATGGGGACAGATTCACCCCTCCACTTT. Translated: CASMGTDSPLHF.

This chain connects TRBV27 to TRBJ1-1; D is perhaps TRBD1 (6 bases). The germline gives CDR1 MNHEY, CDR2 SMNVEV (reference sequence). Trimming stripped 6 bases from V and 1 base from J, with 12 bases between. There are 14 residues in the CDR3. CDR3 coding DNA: TGTGCCAGCAGGATGACAGGAGAGAACACTGAAGCTTTCTTT. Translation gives CASRMTGENTEAFF.

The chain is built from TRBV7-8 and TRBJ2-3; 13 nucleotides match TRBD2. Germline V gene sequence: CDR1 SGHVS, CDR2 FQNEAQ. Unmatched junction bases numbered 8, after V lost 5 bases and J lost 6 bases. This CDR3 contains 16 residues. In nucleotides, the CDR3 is TGTGCCAGCAGCAAACTAGCGGGGGGGCGTAGTGATACGCAGTATTTT. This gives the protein CASSKLAGGRSDTQYF.

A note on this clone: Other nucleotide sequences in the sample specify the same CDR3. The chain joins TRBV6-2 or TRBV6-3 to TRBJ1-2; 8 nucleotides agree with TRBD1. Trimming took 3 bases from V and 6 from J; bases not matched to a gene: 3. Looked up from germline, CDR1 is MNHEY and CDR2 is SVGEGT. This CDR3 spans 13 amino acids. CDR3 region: CASSYGQGDGYTF. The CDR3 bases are TGTGCCAGCAGTTATGGACAGGGCGATGGCTACACCTTC.

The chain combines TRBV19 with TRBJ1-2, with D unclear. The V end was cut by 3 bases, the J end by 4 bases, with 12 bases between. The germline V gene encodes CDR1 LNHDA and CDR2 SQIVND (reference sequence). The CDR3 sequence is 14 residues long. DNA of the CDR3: TGTGCCAGTAGTATCCCAGGAAAGCTCTATGGCTACACCTTC. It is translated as CASSIPGKLYGYTF.

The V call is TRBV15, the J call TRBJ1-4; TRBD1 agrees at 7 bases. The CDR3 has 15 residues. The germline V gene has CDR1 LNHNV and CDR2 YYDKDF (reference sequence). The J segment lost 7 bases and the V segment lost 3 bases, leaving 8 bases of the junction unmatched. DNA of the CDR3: TGTGCCACCAGCAGGGCGACAGGGTTGGTTGAAAAACTGTTTTTT. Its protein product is CATSRATGLVEKLFF.

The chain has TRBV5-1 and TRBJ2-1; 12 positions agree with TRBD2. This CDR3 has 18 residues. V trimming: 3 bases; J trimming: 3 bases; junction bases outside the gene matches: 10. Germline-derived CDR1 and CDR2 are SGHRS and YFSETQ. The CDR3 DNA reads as TGCGCCAGCAGCTCGTTCACTAGCGGGGGGATTAGCTACAATGAGCAGTTCTTC. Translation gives CASSSFTSGGISYNEQFF.

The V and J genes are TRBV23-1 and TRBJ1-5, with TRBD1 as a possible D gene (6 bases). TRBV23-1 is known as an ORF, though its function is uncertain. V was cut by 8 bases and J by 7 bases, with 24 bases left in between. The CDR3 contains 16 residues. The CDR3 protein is CASLHPGHPNPQPQHF. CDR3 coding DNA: TGCGCCAGCCTCCATCCGGGACACCCCAACCCACAGCCCCAGCATTTT.

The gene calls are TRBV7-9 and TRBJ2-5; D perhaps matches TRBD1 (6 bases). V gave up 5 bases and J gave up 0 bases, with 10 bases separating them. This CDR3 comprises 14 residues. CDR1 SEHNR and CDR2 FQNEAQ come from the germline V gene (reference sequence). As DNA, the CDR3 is TGTGCCAGCAGCCCCCGGGACAACCAAGAGACCCAGTACTTC. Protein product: CASSPRDNQETQYF.

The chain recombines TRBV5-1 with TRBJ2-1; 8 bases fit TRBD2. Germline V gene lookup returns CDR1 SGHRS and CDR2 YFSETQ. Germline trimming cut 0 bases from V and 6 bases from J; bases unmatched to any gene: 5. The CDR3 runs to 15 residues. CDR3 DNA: TGCGCCAGCAGCTTGGGAGCGGGGGTGGGCAATGAGCAGTTCTTC. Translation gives CASSLGAGVGNEQFF. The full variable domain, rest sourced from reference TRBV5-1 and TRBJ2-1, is KAGVTQTPRYLIKTRGQQVTLSCSPISGHRSVSWYQQTPGQGLQFLFEYFSETQRNKGNFPGRFSGRQFSNSRSEMNVSTLELGDSALYLCASSLGAGVGNEQFFGPGTRLTVL.

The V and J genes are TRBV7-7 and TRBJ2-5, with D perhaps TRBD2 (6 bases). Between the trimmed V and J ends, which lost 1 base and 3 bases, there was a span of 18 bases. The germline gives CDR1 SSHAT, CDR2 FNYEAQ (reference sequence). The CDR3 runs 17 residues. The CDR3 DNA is TGTGCCAGCAGCTTAGGAGGAGTCCGGCGCGGGGAAGAGACCCAGTACTTC. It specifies CASSLGGVRRGEETQYF.

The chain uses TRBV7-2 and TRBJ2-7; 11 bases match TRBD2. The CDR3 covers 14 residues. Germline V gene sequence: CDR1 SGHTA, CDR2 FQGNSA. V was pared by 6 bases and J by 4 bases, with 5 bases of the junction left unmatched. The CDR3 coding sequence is TGTGCCAGCAGTCAATCTAGCGGGGGGTACGAGCAGTACTTC. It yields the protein CASSQSSGGYEQYF.

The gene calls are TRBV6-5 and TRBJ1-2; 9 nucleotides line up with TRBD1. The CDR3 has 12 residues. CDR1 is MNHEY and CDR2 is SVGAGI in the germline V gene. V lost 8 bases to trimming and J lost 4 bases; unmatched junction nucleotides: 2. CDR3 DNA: TGTGCCAGCCAGGGACAGGGCTATGGCTACACCTTC. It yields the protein CASQGQGYGYTF.

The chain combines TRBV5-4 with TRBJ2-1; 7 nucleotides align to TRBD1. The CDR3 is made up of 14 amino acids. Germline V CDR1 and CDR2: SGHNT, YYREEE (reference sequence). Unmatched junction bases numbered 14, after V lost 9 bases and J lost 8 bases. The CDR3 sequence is CATVDRFDHDEQFF. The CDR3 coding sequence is TGTGCCACTGTGGACAGGTTCGATCATGATGAGCAGTTCTTC.

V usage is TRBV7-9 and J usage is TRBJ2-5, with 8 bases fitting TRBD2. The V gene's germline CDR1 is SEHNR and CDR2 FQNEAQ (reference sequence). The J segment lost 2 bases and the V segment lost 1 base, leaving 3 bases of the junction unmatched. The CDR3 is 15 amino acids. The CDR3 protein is CASSLGGGGQETQYF. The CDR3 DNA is TGTGCCAGCAGCTTAGGAGGCGGGGGGCAAGAGACCCAGTACTTC.

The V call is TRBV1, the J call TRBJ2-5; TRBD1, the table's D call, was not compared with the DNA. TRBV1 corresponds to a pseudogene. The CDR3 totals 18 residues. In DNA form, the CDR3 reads TGCACCAGCAGCCAAGATTTAAGACAGGGGGGCATGAAGGAGACCCAGTACTTC. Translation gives CTSSQDLRQGGMKETQYF.

The CDR3 reads CASSPQSGGAVYEQYF. The CDR3 nucleotides are TGTGCCAGCAGCCCCCAGAGCGGGGGGGCCGTCTACGAGCAGTACTTC. The chain has TRBV7-9 and TRBJ2-7, with 10 bases lining up with TRBD2. Germline V gene data show CDR1 as SEHNR and CDR2 as FQNEAQ (reference sequence). Losses at the gene ends were 5 bases for V and 3 bases for J; bases not matched to a gene: 10. CDR3 length equals 16 residues.